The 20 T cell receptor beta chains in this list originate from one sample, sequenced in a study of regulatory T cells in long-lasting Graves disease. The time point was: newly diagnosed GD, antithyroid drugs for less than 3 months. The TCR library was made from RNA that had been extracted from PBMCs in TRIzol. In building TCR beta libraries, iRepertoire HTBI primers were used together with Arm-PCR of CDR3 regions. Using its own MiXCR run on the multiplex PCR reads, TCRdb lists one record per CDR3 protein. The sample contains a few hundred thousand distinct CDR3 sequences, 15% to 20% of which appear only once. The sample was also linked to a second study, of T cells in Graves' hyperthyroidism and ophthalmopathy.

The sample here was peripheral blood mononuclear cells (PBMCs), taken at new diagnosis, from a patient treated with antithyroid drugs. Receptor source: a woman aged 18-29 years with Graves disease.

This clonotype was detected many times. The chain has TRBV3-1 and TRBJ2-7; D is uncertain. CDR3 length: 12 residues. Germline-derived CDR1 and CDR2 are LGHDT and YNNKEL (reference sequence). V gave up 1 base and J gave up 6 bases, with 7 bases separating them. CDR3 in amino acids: CASSQGRAEQYF. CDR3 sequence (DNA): TGTGCCAGCAGCCAAGGTCGGGCCGAGCAGTACTTC.

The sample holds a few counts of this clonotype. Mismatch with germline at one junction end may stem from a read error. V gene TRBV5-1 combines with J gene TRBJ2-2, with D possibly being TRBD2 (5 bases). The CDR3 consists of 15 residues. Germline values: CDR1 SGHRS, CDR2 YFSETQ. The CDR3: CASSGETANTGELFF. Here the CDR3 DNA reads TGTGCCAGCAGCGGCGAGACTGCGAACACCGGGGAGCTGTTTTTT. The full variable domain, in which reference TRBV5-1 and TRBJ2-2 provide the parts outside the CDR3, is KAGVTQTPRYLIKTRGQQVTLSCSPISGHRSVSWYQQTPGQGLQFLFEYFSETQRNKGNFPGRFSGRQFSNSRSEMNVSTLELGDSALYLCASSGETANTGELFFGEGSRLTVL.

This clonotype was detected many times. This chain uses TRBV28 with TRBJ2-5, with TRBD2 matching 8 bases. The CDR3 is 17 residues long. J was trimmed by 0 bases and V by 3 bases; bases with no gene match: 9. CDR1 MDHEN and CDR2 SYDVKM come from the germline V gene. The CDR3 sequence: CASSFNSGNLYQETQYF. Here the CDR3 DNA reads TGTGCCAGCAGTTTTAATAGCGGGAACCTGTACCAAGAGACCCAGTACTTC.

The CDR3 DNA is TGTGCCAGTAGAATACCGGGACCGCTGAACACTGAAGCTTTCTTT. Amino acid sequence: CASRIPGPLNTEAFF. The J gene is TRBJ1-1, the V gene TRBV19; D may be TRBD1 (5 bases). This CDR3 is built from 15 residues. Trimming removed 6 bases from V and 0 bases from J, with 14 bases in between. Germline CDR1 and CDR2: LNHDA and SQIVND (reference sequence).

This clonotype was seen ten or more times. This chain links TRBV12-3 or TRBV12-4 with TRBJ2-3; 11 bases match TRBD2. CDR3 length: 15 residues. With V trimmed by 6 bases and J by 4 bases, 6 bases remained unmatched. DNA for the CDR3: TGTGCCAGCAGACTAGCGGGAGTGATTGCAGATACGCAGTATTTT. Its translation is CASRLAGVIADTQYF.

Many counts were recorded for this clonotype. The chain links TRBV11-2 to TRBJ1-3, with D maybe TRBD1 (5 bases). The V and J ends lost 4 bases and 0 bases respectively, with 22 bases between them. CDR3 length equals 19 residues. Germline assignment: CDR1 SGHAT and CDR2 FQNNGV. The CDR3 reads CASSSGIGAGRLSGNTIYF. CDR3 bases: TGTGCCAGCAGCTCGGGGATAGGGGCGGGACGGCTCTCTGGAAACACCATATATTTT.

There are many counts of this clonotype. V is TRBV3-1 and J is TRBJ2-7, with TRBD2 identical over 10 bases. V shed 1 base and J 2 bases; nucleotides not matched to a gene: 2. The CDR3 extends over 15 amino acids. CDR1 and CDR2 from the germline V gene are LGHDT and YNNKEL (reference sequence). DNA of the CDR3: TGTGCCAGCAGCCAAGTAGCGGGAGGTCCCTACGAGCAGTACTTC. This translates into CASSQVAGGPYEQYF.

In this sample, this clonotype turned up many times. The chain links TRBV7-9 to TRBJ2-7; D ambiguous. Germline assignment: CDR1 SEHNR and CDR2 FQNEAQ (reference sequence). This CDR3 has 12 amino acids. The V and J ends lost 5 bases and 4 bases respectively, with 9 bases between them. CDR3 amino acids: CASSVVRYEQYF. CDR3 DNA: TGTGCCAGCAGCGTCGTCAGGTACGAGCAGTACTTC.

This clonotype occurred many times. The CDR3 region is CSASVAGDNEQFF. CDR3 DNA: TGCAGTGCTAGTGTAGCGGGAGACAATGAGCAGTTCTTC. This chain uses TRBV20-1 with TRBJ2-1; 9 nucleotides agree with TRBD2. This CDR3 is 13 amino acids long. V dropped 3 bases and J dropped 5; count of bases not matched to a gene: 2. Germline loops: CDR1 DFQATT, CDR2 SNEGSKA (reference sequence).

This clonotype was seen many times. In DNA form, the CDR3 reads TGCAGTGCTAGGGACAATGAGCAGTTCTTC. Translation gives CSARDNEQFF. The chain is built from TRBV20-1 and TRBJ2-1; no clear D gene. Germline assignment: CDR1 DFQATT and CDR2 SNEGSKA (reference sequence). The V end lost 3 bases, the J end lost 5 bases, and 2 bases lay between the germline ends. This CDR3 contains 10 residues.

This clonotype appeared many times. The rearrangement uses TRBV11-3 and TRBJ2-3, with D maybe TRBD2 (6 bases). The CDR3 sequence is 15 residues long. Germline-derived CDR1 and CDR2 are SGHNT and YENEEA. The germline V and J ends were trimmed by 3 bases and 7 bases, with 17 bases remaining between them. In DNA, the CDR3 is TGTGCCAGCAGCTTTAGCCCGGGAGTTAGTAATACGCAGTATTTT. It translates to CASSFSPGVSNTQYF.

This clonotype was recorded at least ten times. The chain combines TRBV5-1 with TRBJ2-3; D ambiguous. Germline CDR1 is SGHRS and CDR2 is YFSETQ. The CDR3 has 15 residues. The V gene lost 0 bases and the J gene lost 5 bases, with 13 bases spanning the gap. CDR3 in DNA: TGCGCCAGCAGCTTGGAGTTGCTACTTGGAGATACGCAGTATTTT. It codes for CASSLELLLGDTQYF.

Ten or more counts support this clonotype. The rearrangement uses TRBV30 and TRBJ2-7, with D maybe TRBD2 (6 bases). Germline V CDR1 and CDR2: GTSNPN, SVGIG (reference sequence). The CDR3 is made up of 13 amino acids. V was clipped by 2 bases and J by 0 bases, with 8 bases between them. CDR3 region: CAWSKGLSYEQYF. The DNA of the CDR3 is TGTGCCTGGAGTAAGGGACTCTCCTACGAGCAGTACTTC.

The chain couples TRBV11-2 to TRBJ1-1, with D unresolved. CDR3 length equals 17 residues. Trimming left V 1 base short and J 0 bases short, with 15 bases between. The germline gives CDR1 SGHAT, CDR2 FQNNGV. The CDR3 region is CASSLGDRMQVNTEAFF. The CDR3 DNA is TGTGCCAGCAGCTTAGGAGATAGGATGCAGGTGAACACTGAAGCTTTCTTT. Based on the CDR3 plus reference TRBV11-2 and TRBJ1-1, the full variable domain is EAGVAQSPRYKIIEKRQSVAFWCNPISGHATLYWYQQILGQGPKLLIQFQNNGVVDDSQLPKDRFSAERLKGVDSTLKIQPAKLEDSAVYLCASSLGDRMQVNTEAFFGQGTRLTVV.

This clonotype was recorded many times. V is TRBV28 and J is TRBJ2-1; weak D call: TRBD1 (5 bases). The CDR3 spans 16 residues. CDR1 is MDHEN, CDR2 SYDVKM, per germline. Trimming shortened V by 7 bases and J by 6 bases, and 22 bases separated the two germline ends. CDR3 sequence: CASTTLGDPILNEQFF. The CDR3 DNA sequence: TGTGCCAGCACTACTCTAGGGGATCCGATTCTCAATGAGCAGTTCTTC. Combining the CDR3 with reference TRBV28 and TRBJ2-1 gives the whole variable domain DVKVTQSSRYLVKRTGEKVFLECVQDMDHENMFWYRQDPGLGLRLIYFSYDVKMKEKGDIPEGYSVSREKKERFSLILESASTNQTSMYLCASTTLGDPILNEQFFGPGTRLTVL.

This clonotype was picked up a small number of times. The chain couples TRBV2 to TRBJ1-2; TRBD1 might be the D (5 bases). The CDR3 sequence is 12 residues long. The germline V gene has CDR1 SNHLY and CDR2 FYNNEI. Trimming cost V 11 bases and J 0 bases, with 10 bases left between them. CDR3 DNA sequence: TGTGCCCGGGGCGTAGCTAACTATGGCTACACCTTC. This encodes CARGVANYGYTF.

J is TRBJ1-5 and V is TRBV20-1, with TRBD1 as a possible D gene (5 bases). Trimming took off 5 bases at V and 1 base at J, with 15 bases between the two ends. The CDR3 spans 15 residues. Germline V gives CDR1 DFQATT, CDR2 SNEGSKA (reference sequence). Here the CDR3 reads CSALIGEKSNQPQHF. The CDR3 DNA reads TGCAGTGCTCTTATAGGGGAGAAAAGCAATCAGCCCCAGCATTTT.

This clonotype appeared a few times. CDR3 residues: CASTGVAGVDYNEQFF. CDR3 in DNA: TGTGCCAGCACGGGAGTAGCGGGAGTAGACTACAATGAGCAGTTCTTC. The chain links TRBV12-3 or TRBV12-4 to TRBJ2-1, with TRBD2 matching over 9 bases. This CDR3 is 16 amino acids long. V shed 7 bases, J shed 3 bases, and the junction held 10 bases outside the gene matches.

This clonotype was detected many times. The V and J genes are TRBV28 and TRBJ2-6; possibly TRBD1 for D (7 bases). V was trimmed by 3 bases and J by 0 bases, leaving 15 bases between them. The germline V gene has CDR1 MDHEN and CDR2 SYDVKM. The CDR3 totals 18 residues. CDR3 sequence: CASSFLQGGSSGANVLTF. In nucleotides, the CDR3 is TGTGCCAGCAGTTTTTTGCAGGGGGGAAGCTCTGGGGCCAACGTCCTGACTTTC.

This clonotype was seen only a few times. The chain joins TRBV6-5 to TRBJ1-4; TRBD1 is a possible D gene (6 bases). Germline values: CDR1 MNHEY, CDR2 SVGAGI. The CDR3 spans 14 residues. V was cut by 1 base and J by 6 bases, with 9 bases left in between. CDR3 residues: CASSYYWTDEKLFF. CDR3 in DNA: TGTGCCAGCAGTTACTATTGGACAGATGAAAAACTGTTTTTT.